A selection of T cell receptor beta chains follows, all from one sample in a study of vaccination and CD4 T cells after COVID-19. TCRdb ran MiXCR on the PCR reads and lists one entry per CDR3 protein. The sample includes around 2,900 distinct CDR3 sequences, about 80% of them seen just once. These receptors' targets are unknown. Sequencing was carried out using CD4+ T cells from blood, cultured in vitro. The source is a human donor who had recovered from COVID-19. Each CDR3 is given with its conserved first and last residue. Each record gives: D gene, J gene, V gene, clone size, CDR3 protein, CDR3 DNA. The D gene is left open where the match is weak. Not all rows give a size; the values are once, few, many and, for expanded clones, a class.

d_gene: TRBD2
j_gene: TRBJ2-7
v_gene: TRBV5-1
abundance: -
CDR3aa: CASSPGGGATSYEQYF
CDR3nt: TGCGCCAGCAGCCCGGGAGGGGGGGCTACCTCCTACGAGCAGTACTTC

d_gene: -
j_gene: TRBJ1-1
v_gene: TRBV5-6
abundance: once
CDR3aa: CASSLALRGGTEAFF
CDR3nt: TGTGCCAGCAGCTTGGCTCTGAGGGGAGGCACTGAAGCTTTCTTT

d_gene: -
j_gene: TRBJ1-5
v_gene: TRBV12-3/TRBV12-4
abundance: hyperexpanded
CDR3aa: CASSLYPDQPQHF
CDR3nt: TGTGCCAGCAGTTTATACCCCGATCAGCCCCAGCATTTT

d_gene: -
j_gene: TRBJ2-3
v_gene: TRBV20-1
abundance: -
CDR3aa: CSAPDPSRGADTQYF
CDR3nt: TGCAGTGCCCCGGACCCCTCCCGAGGCGCAGATACGCAGTATTTT

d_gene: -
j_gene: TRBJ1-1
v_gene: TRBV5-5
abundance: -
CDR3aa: CASSLAWRAEAFF
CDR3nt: TGTGCCAGCAGCTTGGCCTGGCGGGCTGAAGCTTTCTTT

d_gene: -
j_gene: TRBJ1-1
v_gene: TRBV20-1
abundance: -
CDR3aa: CSARGGAPSHKEAFF
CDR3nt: TGCAGTGCTAGAGGAGGGGCTCCGAGTCACAAGGAAGCTTTCTTT

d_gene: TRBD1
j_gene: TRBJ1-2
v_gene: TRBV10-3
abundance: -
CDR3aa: CAISETGTANGYTF
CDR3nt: TGTGCCATCAGTGAGACCGGGACAGCTAATGGCTACACCTTC

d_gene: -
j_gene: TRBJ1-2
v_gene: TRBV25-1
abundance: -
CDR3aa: CASSPPSGGRVYGYTF
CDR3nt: TGTGCCAGCAGTCCTCCCTCCGGGGGACGAGTCTATGGCTACACCTTC

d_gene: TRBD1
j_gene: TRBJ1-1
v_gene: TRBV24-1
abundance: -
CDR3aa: CATSDAWAGGVNTEAFF
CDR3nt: TGTGCCACCAGTGATGCTTGGGCAGGGGGTGTGAACACTGAAGCTTTCTTT

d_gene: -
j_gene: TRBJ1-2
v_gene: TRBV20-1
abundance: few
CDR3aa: CSARSGFWAPSNYGYTF
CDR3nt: TGCAGTGCTAGGTCTGGCTTCTGGGCCCCTTCTAACTATGGCTACACCTTC

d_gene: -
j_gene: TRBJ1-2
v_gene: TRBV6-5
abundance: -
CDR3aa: CASSYMGYGYTF
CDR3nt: TGTGCCAGCAGTTACATGGGCTATGGCTACACCTTC

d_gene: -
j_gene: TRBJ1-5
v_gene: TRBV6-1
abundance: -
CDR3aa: CASSEGTGFSNQPQHF
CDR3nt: TGTGCCAGCAGTGAGGGTACAGGGTTCAGCAATCAGCCCCAGCATTTT

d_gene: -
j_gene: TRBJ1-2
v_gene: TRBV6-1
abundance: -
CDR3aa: CASSENMASGYGYTF
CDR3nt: TGTGCCAGCAGTGAAAATATGGCCAGCGGATATGGCTACACCTTC

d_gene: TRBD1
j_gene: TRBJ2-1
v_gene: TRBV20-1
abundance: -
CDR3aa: CSARGGTGRKSSYNEQFF
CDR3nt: TGCAGTGCTAGAGGGGGGACAGGACGAAAGAGCTCCTACAATGAGCAGTTCTTC

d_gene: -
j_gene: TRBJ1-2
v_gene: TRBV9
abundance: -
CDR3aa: CASSAFGGGGYTF
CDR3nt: TGTGCCAGCAGCGCCTTCGGGGGTGGTGGCTACACCTTC

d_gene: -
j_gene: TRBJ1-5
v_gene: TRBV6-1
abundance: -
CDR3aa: CASRDVGGPNQPQHF
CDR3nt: TGTGCCAGCAGAGACGTAGGAGGGCCCAATCAGCCCCAGCATTTT

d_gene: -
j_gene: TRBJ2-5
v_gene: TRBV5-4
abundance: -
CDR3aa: CASSSQSQETQYF
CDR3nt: TGTGCCAGCAGCTCACAGAGCCAAGAGACCCAGTACTTC

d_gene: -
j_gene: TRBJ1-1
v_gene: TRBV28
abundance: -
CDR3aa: CASRKVPWPGSGAEAFF
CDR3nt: TGTGCCAGCCGAAAGGTGCCTTGGCCAGGAAGCGGCGCTGAAGCTTTCTTT

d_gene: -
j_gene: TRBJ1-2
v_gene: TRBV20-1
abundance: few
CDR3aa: CSAPAGGRGYTF
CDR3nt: TGCAGTGCCCCAGCCGGGGGAAGAGGCTACACCTTC

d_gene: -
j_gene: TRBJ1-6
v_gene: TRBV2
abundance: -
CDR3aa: CASSRTLAGNSPLHF
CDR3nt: TGTGCCAGCAGTCGAACGTTGGCAGGGAATTCACCCCTCCACTTT

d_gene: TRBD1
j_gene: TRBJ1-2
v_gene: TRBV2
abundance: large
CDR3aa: CASSARAATGLLYGYTF
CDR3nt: TGTGCCAGCAGTGCACGGGCGGCGACAGGGCTTCTTTATGGCTACACCTTC

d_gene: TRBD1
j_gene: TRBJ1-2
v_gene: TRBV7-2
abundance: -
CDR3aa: CASSRSPGQSYGYTF
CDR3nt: TGTGCCAGCAGCCGGAGCCCGGGACAGAGCTATGGCTACACCTTC

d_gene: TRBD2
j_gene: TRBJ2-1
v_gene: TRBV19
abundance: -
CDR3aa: CASSMTGTSEKFF
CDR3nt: TGTGCCAGTAGTATGACAGGGACTAGCGAAAAGTTCTTC

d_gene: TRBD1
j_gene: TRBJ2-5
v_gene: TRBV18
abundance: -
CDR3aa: CASSPWTGDQETQYF
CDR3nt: TGTGCCAGCTCACCATGGACAGGGGACCAAGAGACCCAGTACTTC

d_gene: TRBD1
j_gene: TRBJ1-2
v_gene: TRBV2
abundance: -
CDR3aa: CASSEGQGVGGYTF
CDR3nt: TGTGCCAGCAGTGAGGGACAGGGGGTAGGCGGCTACACCTTC

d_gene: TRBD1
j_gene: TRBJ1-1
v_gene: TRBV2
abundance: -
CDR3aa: CASSRTGGVGAFF
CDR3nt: TGTGCCAGCAGCCGGACAGGAGGAGTCGGAGCTTTCTTT

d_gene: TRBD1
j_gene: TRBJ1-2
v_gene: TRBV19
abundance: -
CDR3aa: CASQGQGAKVYTF
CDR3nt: TGTGCCAGCCAGGGACAGGGGGCGAAGGTCTACACCTTC

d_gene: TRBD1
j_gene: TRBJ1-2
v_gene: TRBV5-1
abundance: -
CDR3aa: CASSLGTGGYTF
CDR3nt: TGCGCCAGCAGCTTGGGGACAGGGGGCTACACCTTC

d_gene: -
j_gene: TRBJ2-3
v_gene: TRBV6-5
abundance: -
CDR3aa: CASSYRDSKDTQYF
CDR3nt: TGTGCCAGCAGTTACAGGGACTCAAAAGATACGCAGTATTTT

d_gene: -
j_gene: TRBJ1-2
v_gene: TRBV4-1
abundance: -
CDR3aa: CASSHCRAGYGYTF
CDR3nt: TGCGCCAGCAGCCACTGCAGGGCCGGCTATGGCTACACCTTC

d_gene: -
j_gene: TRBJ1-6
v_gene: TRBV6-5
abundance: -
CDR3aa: CASSYSAQHNSPLHF
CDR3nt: TGTGCCAGCAGTTACTCGGCACAGCATAATTCACCCCTCCACTTT

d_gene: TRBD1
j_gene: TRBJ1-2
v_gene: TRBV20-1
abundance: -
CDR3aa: CSAYRLGTAGYTF
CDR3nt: TGCAGTGCTTATAGACTCGGGACAGCAGGCTACACCTTC

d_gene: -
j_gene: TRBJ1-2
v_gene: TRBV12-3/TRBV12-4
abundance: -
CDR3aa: CASSPARGQGGYTF
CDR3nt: TGTGCCAGCAGTCCAGCCCGGGGACAAGGTGGCTACACCTTC

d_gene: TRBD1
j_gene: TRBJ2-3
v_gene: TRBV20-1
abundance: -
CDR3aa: CSAKGGTGRDTQYF
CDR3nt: TGCAGTGCCAAAGGCGGGACAGGACGAGATACGCAGTATTTT

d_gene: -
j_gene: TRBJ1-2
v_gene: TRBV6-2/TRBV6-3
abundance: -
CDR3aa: CASTIIRAPGSYGYTF
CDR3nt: TGTGCCAGCACTATAATCCGGGCCCCAGGGAGCTATGGCTACACCTTC

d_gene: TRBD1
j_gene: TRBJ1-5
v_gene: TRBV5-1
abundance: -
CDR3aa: CASSPGTDSNQPQHF
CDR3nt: TGCGCCAGCAGCCCCGGGACAGATAGCAATCAGCCCCAGCATTTT

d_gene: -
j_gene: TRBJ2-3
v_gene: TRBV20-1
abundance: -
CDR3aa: CSVGGHSTDTQYF
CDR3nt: TGCAGTGTCGGAGGGCACTCCACAGATACGCAGTATTTT

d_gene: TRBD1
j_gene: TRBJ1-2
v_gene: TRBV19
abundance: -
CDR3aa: CASSSQGAGANYGYTF
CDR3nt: TGTGCCAGTAGTTCGCAGGGGGCCGGAGCTAACTATGGCTACACCTTC

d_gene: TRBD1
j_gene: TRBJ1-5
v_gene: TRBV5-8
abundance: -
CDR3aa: CASSLGGSGGGQPQHF
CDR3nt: TGTGCCAGCAGCTTGGGTGGTTCAGGGGGCGGGCAGCCCCAGCATTTT

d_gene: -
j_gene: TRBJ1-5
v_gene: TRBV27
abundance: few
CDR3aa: CASSLSVIRALNQPQHF
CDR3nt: TGTGCCAGCAGTTTATCGGTGATTCGTGCGCTAAATCAGCCCCAGCATTTT

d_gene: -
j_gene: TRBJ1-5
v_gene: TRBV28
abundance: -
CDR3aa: CATTGNQPQHF
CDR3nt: TGTGCCACCACAGGGAATCAGCCCCAGCATTTT

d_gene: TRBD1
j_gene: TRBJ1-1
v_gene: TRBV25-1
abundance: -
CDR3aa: CASTPATGDFAEAFF
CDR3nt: TGTGCCAGCACTCCAGCCACAGGGGATTTCGCTGAAGCTTTCTTT

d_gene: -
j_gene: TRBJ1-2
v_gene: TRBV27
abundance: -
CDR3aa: CASSFSDRSYGYTF
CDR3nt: TGTGCCAGCAGTTTTTCCGACAGGTCCTATGGCTACACCTTC

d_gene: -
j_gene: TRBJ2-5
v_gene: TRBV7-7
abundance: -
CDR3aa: CASSLGRLVTQETQYF
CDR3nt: TGTGCCAGCAGCTTAGGTCGGCTAGTAACGCAAGAGACCCAGTACTTC

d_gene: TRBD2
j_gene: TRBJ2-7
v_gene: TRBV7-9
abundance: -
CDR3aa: CASSSLTSGGAYEQYF
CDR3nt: TGTGCCAGCAGCTCCCTGACTAGCGGGGGGGCTTACGAGCAGTACTTC